This TCR beta chain was found in a study of T cells expressing NK-cell markers. Findings and limits, study-wide: Several donors' CD3+CD56-NKG2C+ cells were dominated by the same clonotypes. Dominant NKG2C+ clonotypes were found to form about 1.0-7.5% of CD8+ T cells in several donors.

This CDR3 comprises 15 residues. Germline CDR1 MNHEY, CDR2 SVGAGI. On this clonotype: Antigen unknown.

Production of TCR beta cDNA relied on 5'RACE template switching with UMIs. TCRdb re-called the 5' RACE reads, yielding one record per CDR3 amino acid sequence without DNA. Its clone listing holds 250,000 to 300,000 distinct CDR3 sequences. Sequenced: blood T cells: a sorted CD56 or NKG2C T cell subset, CD4+ or CD8+ T cells, or bulk PBMC T cells (not recorded which). This chain links TRBV6-5 with TRBJ2-3. This TCR derives from a man between 18 and 29 years old in good health. The CDR3: CASSYSVSSTDTQYF.